This T cell receptor (beta chain) was profiled in a study of T cell responses to AZD1222 COVID-19 vaccine. TCRdb's table, derived via immunoSEQ multiplex PCR, lists solely in-frame clones and lacks some. The data contain approximately 120,000 clones, 88% of them singletons. General study findings and limits: Baseline seropositivity occurred in only six or seven AZD1222 recipients.

Comment on this clone: The target antigen is unknown.

The sequence derives from an adult in good health. The input for sequencing was peripheral blood, taken on day 0 of MenACWY control vaccination.

DNA for the CDR3: TGTGCCAGCAGCCGACTAGCGGGAGGGGCCTACGAGCAGTACTTC. Translating it yields CASSRLAGGAYEQYF. V is TRBV7-9 and J is TRBJ2-7; 14 nucleotides line up with TRBD2. This CDR3 is 15 amino acids long. CDR1 is SEHNR, CDR2 FQNEAQ, per germline (reference sequence). The junction had 2 bases not matched to a gene; V was cut back by 5 bases and J by 2 bases.